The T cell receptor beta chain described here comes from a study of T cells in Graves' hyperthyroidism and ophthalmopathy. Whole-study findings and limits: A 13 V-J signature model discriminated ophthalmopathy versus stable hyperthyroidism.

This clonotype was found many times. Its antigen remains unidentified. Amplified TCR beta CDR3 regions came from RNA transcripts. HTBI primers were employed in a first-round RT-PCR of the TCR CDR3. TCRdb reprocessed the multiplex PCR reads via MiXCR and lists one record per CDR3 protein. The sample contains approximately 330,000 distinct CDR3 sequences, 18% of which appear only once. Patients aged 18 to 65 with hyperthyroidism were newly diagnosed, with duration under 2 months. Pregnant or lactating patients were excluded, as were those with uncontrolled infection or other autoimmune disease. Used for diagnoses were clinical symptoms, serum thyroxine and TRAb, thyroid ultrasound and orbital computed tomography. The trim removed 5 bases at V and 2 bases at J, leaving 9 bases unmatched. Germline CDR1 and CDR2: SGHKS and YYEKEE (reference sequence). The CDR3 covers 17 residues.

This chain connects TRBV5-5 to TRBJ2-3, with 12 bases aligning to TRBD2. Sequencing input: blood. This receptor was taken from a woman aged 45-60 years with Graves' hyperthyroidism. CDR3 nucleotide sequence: TGTGCCAGCAGACATAGGACTAGCGGGAACACCACAGATACGCAGTATTTT. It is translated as CASRHRTSGNTTDTQYF.